This T cell receptor beta chain was identified in a study of tumor-infiltrating T cells and Merkel cell polyomavirus (dated by TCRdb to about 2017). Study-wide context: In Merkel cell carcinoma patients, the study examined CD8+ T cells specific for the Merkel cell polyomavirus KLL epitope. Patients presented at varying disease stages and were followed for a median of around 2.5 years, with a range of 1. Patient treatments varied, were not standardized, and included chemotherapy, radiation and immunotherapies. In roughly 15 samples, TRB sequencing was done on KLL-tetramer-sorted cells from blood or tumor-infiltrating lymphocytes, along with 11 to 12 matched whole-tumor samples. Most whole-tumor samples were approximately 24-micron curls cut from formalin-fixed, paraffin-embedded tissue blocks. In the whole study, one tumor sample was a frozen nodal tumor digest, and another tumor sample was a flash-frozen core biopsy of a metastasis. General conclusions and limits of the study: Only a single viral epitope was studied, so T cells against other Merkel cell polyomavirus epitopes were not captured. Significantly improved MCC-specific survival was associated with a higher fraction of KLL-specific T cells within tumors (roughly 1.9-18% versus about 0-0.15%). KLL-specific TRB repertoires were diverse and largely private, with only one public clonotype among nearly 400 unique sequences, shared by two patients. One limitation of the study is the small sample size (n of about 12 patients). A greater number of unique KLL-specific clonotypes in tumors (about 5-120 vs 0-3) was associated with a significant advantage in MCC-specific survival (P = 0.0051).

By immunohistochemistry, the tumors of all patients showed robust positive staining for Merkel cell polyomavirus Large T antigen. Around 12 Merkel cell carcinoma patients were included, each with robust KLL-tetramer+ populations (above 0.04% of CD8+ T cells) in blood and/or cultured TIL. Every patient was Caucasian, and patient ages ranged from about 50 to 80 years, with a median of around 60 years. Lymph node tumors were analyzed for patients with unknown primaries who presented with nodal disease, or when there was not enough primary tissue. Concerning this clone: There is no known antigen for this receptor. The sample holds no much larger clone one base away, and base qualities are not on file.

Library preparation was by the immunoSEQ multiplex PCR assay. Genomic DNA extraction, TRB sequencing and normalization were carried out by Adaptive Biotechnologies (Seattle, WA). On the study's bioinformatics: To compute clonality, the Shannon entropy of productive TRB sequences was normalized by log2 of unique productive sequences and then subtracted from one. KLL-specific clonotypes in tumors were found by matching TCRbeta CDR3 amino acid sequences to the sequences from the tetramer-sorted sample of each patient. This immuneACCESS table, as held by TCRdb, lists in-frame sequences with V and J called but not all clones. Of the missing ones, under half trace to an unresolved V gene in checked studies; the others have no known cause. V and J calls plus clone size are reproduced from that table; the DNA served to infer D and trimming. Present in this sample are over 20,000 clones, nearly 90% of which were seen just once. The ten largest clones take up around 2.8% of the sample.

The CDR3 measures 17 amino acids from cysteine to phenylalanine. This entry keeps only the CDR3 DNA: 51 bases, framed from base 1. Ends trimmed: V by 0 bases, J by 6 bases; bases unmatched to a gene: 12. CDR1 and CDR2 are drawn from the germline V gene: MNHNS, SASEGT. The sequenced material came from lymph node tissue. This receptor was identified in a man aged 45-65 years with Merkel cell carcinoma. The rearranged chain carries TRBV6-1 and TRBJ1-1; 8 of the junction bases match TRBD1. The CDR3 here reads CASSEAMRGRGPAEAFF. The base sequence is TGTGCCAGCAGTGAAGCGATGCGGGGCAGGGGGCCGGCTGAAGCTTTCTTT.